The sequence of this TCR beta chain was determined in a study of response to subunit inactivated influenza vaccine. TCRdb independently ran MiXCR on the RT-PCR reads; one entry per CDR3 protein. Of more than 600,000 distinct CDR3 sequences listed, around 20% were seen once; the top ten hold approximately 10%. This clonotype appeared a few times. The specimen was PBMCs from blood, collected 5 days after vaccination. The sequence came from a man in his forties or fifties who received an inactivated influenza vaccine.

CDR3: CASSYYDGNNEQFF. Here the CDR3 DNA reads TGTGCCAGCAGTTACTACGACGGAAACAATGAGCAGTTCTTC. The chain couples TRBV6-5 to TRBJ2-1, with D unresolved. CDR3 length equals 14 residues. V lost 1 base, J lost 5 bases, and 9 bases lay in between. Germline lookup yields CDR1 MNHEY and CDR2 SVGAGI.